This record looks at one T cell receptor (beta chain) sequence and its context. The sample comes from a study of T cell responses to AZD1222 COVID-19 vaccine. Assay: immunoSEQ multiplex PCR; the TCRdb copy retains only in-frame clones and omits some. The table has approximately 150,000 clones, 88% seen once; the top ten hold approximately 3.6%. Sequencing was performed on peripheral blood, taken on day 0 of MenACWY control vaccination. The TCR originated in an adult in good health.

DNA of the CDR3: TGTGCCAGCAGCTTTAGTCCCCTAAGTGCCGGGGAGCTGTTTTTT. This encodes CASSFSPLSAGELFF. This chain joins TRBV13 and TRBJ2-2; D is unclear. V lost 3 bases and J 6 bases, leaving 14 bases between the germline ends. The CDR3 sequence is 15 residues long. In germline, CDR1 is PRHDT, CDR2 FYEKMQ (reference sequence). Looking up the rest from reference TRBV13 and TRBJ2-2 gives the full variable domain: AAGVIQSPRHLIKEKRETATLKCYPIPRHDTVYWYQQGPGQDPQFLISFYEKMQSDKGSIPDRFSAQQFSDYHSELNMSSLELGDSALYFCASSFSPLSAGELFFGEGSRLTVL.